This T cell receptor beta chain was recovered during a study of blood T cell repertoires in COVID-19. Original processing notes: How many nucleated cells were present was estimated from reference gene primer amplification. The assay was immunoSEQ multiplex PCR, and TCRdb's table has in-frame clones only and misses some. V, J and clone size derive from that table, while D and trimming were established from the DNA sequence. Altogether roughly 100,000 clones are present, around 92% being singletons, with the ten largest covering approximately 5.8%. V dropped 5 bases and J dropped 6 bases, with 11 bases sitting between them. The CDR3 contains 13 residues. Germline V gene data show CDR1 as SEHNR and CDR2 as FQNEAQ (reference sequence).

Specimen: peripheral blood. The receptor comes from a middle-aged man with active COVID-19. The chain is built from TRBV7-9 and TRBJ1-5; D unresolved. The CDR3 DNA reads TGTGCCAGCAGCGCCTCGGTAGTTCAGCCCCAGCATTTT. Translating it yields CASSASVVQPQHF.